This is a list of T cell receptor beta chains from one sample in a study of blood T cell repertoires in COVID-19. TCRdb's copy holds only in-frame clones and misses some; the assay was immunoSEQ multiplex PCR. The sample lists approximately 85,000 clones, approximately 92% occurring once. The sequenced material came from peripheral blood. The receptors stem from a woman aged 55-75 years with active COVID-19. CDR3s include the opening cysteine and the closing phenylalanine or tryptophan. The D gene is left open where the match is weak. For some rows the clone size is stated as once, few or many, or as a class when expanded; others skip it.

once	TRBD1	TRBV2	TRBJ2-7	CASSEVGTEVYEQYF	TGTGCCAGCAGTGAAGTAGGGACAGAAGTTTACGAGCAGTACTTC
NA	TRBD1	TRBV2	TRBJ2-5	CASNRDRGLETQYF	TGTGCCAGCAACCGGGACAGGGGGCTAGAGACCCAGTACTTC
NA	NA	TRBV7-9	TRBJ1-2	CASSLRMQGQGGYTF	TGTGCCAGCAGCTTAAGAATGCAGGGTCAAGGAGGCTACACCTTC
NA	TRBD1	TRBV14	TRBJ1-1	CASSPFEGASEAFF	TGTGCCAGCAGCCCCTTTGAGGGGGCGTCTGAAGCTTTCTTT
NA	NA	TRBV6-6	TRBJ1-2	CASSYSIGQPQGGYTF	TGTGCCAGCAGTTACTCGATAGGACAGCCCCAGGGAGGCTACACCTTC
NA	NA	TRBV7-9	TRBJ2-7	CASSFGREQYF	TGTGCCAGCAGCTTTGGGCGCGAGCAGTACTTC
NA	TRBD1	TRBV6-5	TRBJ2-1	CASRSGQGAYNEQFF	TGTGCCAGCAGATCCGGACAGGGAGCCTACAATGAGCAGTTCTTC
NA	NA	TRBV27	TRBJ2-1	CASSSNGVSYNEQFF	TGTGCCAGCAGTTCGAATGGAGTATCCTACAATGAGCAGTTCTTC
NA	TRBD1	TRBV7-6	TRBJ1-5	CASSLAPGTGGAGGQPQHF	TGTGCCAGCAGCTTAGCGCCCGGGACAGGGGGCGCGGGGGGTCAGCCCCAGCATTTT
NA	TRBD1	TRBV5-5	TRBJ2-7	CASSLGGDRAGVVTGYEQYF	TGTGCCAGCAGCTTGGGGGGGGACAGGGCGGGGGTAGTAACGGGCTACGAGCAGTACTTC
NA	NA	TRBV12-3/TRBV12-4	TRBJ1-2	CASVRQFRYGYTF	TGTGCCAGCGTACGACAATTCCGCTATGGCTACACCTTC
NA	NA	TRBV5-4	TRBJ1-4	CASSPPGRNEKLFF	TGTGCCAGCAGCCCCCCGGGGAGGAATGAAAAACTGTTTTTT
NA	TRBD2	TRBV2	TRBJ2-7	CASNPRTSGRIGPNF	TGTGCCAGCAACCCCAGGACTAGCGGGAGGATAGGGCCAAACTTC
NA	NA	TRBV15	TRBJ2-7	CATSRSSYEQYF	TGTGCCACCAGCAGATCCTCGTACGAGCAGTACTTC
NA	TRBD1	TRBV20-1	TRBJ2-7	CSASGDRAYEQYF	TGCAGTGCTAGTGGGGACAGGGCCTACGAGCAGTACTTC
many	TRBD1	TRBV2	TRBJ1-5	CASTRQGNQPQHF	TGTGCCAGCACCCGACAGGGTAATCAGCCCCAGCATTTT
NA	NA	TRBV5-1	TRBJ1-5	CASSLGGHSNQPQHF	TGCGCCAGCAGCTTGGGAGGACATAGCAATCAGCCCCAGCATTTT
NA	TRBD2	TRBV6-2/TRBV6-3	TRBJ2-5	CASSYVGTTQETQYF	TGTGCCAGCAGTTACGTAGGGACTACTCAAGAGACCCAGTACTTC
NA	NA	TRBV11-2	TRBJ2-7	CASSLAAGSSYEQYF	TGTGCCAGCAGCTTAGCGGCGGGGTCCTCCTACGAGCAGTACTTC
NA	NA	TRBV6-2/TRBV6-3	TRBJ1-4	CASSSPGMNEKLFF	TGTGCCAGCAGTTCCCCGGGTATGAATGAAAAACTGTTTTTT
NA	TRBD2	TRBV7-3	TRBJ2-6	CASSLGLAGDRGGANVLTF	TGTGCCAGCAGCTTGGGGCTAGCGGGAGATCGTGGTGGGGCCAACGTCCTGACTTTC
NA	TRBD2	TRBV12-3/TRBV12-4	TRBJ2-1	CASSSLAEEQFF	TGTGCCAGCAGTTCACTAGCGGAGGAGCAGTTCTTC
NA	TRBD1	TRBV18	TRBJ2-1	CASSPPRTGVNEQFF	TGTGCCAGCTCACCACCCCGGACAGGGGTCAATGAGCAGTTCTTC
NA	NA	TRBV10-3	TRBJ1-1	CAISEEGNTEAFF	TGTGCCATCAGTGAGGAGGGGAACACTGAAGCTTTCTTT
NA	TRBD1	TRBV7-9	TRBJ1-1	CASSFGQGNTEAFF	TGTGCCAGCAGCTTCGGACAGGGCAACACTGAAGCTTTCTTT
NA	NA	TRBV18	TRBJ2-6	CASSPAGVAGANVLTF	TGTGCCAGCTCACCAGCCGGGGTAGCTGGGGCCAACGTCCTGACTTTC
NA	NA	TRBV4-3	TRBJ2-2	CASSQNSAGTPGPGELFF	TGCGCCAGCAGCCAGAACTCAGCCGGGACACCCGGTCCCGGGGAGCTGTTTTTT
NA	NA	TRBV7-9	TRBJ2-7	CASSFGGAEYEQYF	TGTGCCAGCAGCTTTGGGGGGGCAGAGTACGAGCAGTACTTC
NA	TRBD1	TRBV27	TRBJ1-2	CASSPRTGGNYGYTF	TGTGCCAGCAGTCCGCGGACAGGGGGAAACTATGGCTACACCTTC
NA	TRBD2	TRBV10-3	TRBJ2-3	CAISRRENRPDTQYF	TGTGCCATCAGCAGGCGGGAGAACCGCCCAGATACGCAGTATTTT
NA	TRBD2	TRBV7-2	TRBJ2-7	CASSLQIAGTDEQYF	TGTGCCAGCAGCCTCCAGATAGCGGGGACCGACGAGCAGTACTTC
NA	TRBD1	TRBV12-5	TRBJ1-3	CASGPGGPGNTIYF	TGTGCTAGTGGTCCAGGGGGGCCTGGAAACACCATATATTTT
NA	NA	TRBV28	TRBJ1-3	CASIKTGTIYF	TGTGCCAGCATTAAAACGGGCACCATATATTTT
NA	TRBD1	TRBV7-2	TRBJ2-7	CASSPRPGQVLYEQYF	TGTGCCAGCAGCCCGCGTCCGGGACAGGTTTTATACGAGCAGTACTTC
NA	NA	TRBV2	TRBJ2-1	CASHQVRPPEQFF	TGTGCCAGCCATCAGGTTCGGCCCCCTGAGCAGTTCTTC
NA	TRBD2	TRBV18	TRBJ2-7	CASSPQFQLAGVENEQYF	TGTGCCAGCTCACCACAATTTCAACTAGCGGGAGTCGAAAACGAGCAGTACTTC
NA	TRBD1	TRBV5-4	TRBJ1-2	CASSFPQGGYGYTF	TGTGCCAGCAGCTTCCCACAGGGGGGGTATGGCTACACCTTC
NA	NA	TRBV6-1	TRBJ1-1	CASSEAEREPEAFF	TGTGCCAGCAGTGAAGCGGAGAGGGAACCAGAAGCTTTCTTT
NA	TRBD2	TRBV18	TRBJ2-1	CASSQPGLAGYNEQFF	TGTGCCAGCTCACAGCCGGGACTAGCGGGGTACAATGAGCAGTTCTTC
NA	NA	TRBV24-1	TRBJ2-5	CATNSAGGVETQYF	TGTGCCACCAACTCGGCGGGCGGGGTCGAGACCCAGTACTTC
once	TRBD1	TRBV10-1	TRBJ2-2	CASSELGGEFGTGELFF	TGCGCCAGCAGTGAGTTAGGGGGCGAATTCGGCACCGGGGAGCTGTTTTTT
NA	TRBD1	TRBV7-8	TRBJ2-1	CASSFQTGTPYNEQFF	TGTGCCAGCAGCTTTCAGACAGGGACGCCCTACAATGAGCAGTTCTTC
NA	TRBD2	TRBV28	TRBJ2-3	CASSSLGRGRGTDTQYF	TGTGCCAGCAGTTCCTTGGGGCGTGGGAGGGGAACAGATACGCAGTATTTT
NA	NA	TRBV7-2	TRBJ1-1	CASSLEEGAEAFF	TGTGCCAGCAGCTTAGAGGAGGGAGCTGAAGCTTTCTTT
once	TRBD2	TRBV30	TRBJ2-1	CALAGAADNEQFF	TGTGCCTTAGCGGGGGCCGCCGACAATGAGCAGTTCTTC
many	NA	TRBV2	TRBJ1-1	CASSGGGPNTEAFF	TGTGCCAGCAGTGGAGGGGGTCCGAACACTGAAGCTTTCTTT
NA	TRBD1	TRBV4-3	TRBJ1-2	CASSQGQGANGYTF	TGCGCCAGCAGCCAAGGACAGGGGGCGAATGGCTACACCTTC
NA	NA	TRBV5-1	TRBJ1-2	CASSFGLEGYTF	TGCGCCAGCAGCTTCGGACTGGAGGGCTACACCTTC
NA	TRBD1	TRBV10-3	TRBJ1-3	CAISEGQGAGNTIYF	TGTGCCATCAGTGAGGGACAGGGAGCTGGAAACACCATATATTTT
NA	TRBD1	TRBV9	TRBJ2-7	CASSVASGTVYEQYF	TGTGCCAGCAGCGTAGCCTCCGGGACAGTATACGAGCAGTACTTC
NA	NA	TRBV6-6	TRBJ2-7	CASRAGVGHEQYF	TGTGCCAGCCGGGCAGGGGTTGGCCACGAGCAGTACTTC
NA	TRBD1	TRBV10-2	TRBJ1-1	CASSKDRAGITEAFF	TGCGCCAGCAGTAAAGACAGGGCAGGGATCACTGAAGCTTTCTTT
once	NA	TRBV27	TRBJ2-7	CASSLLGQGRHEQYF	TGTGCCAGCAGTTTATTGGGTCAGGGTCGGCACGAGCAGTACTTC
NA	TRBD1	TRBV6-5	TRBJ1-2	CASNKAVLSGQGDTF	TGTGCCAGCAACAAAGCGGTACTGAGCGGACAGGGGGATACCTTC
NA	TRBD2	TRBV28	TRBJ2-7	CASTPRTSGKNEQYF	TGTGCCAGCACCCCCCGGACTAGCGGGAAAAACGAGCAGTACTTC
NA	TRBD2	TRBV5-1	TRBJ2-5	CASSPSGAGAGGQETQYF	TGCGCCAGCAGCCCATCAGGCGCGGGAGCGGGAGGGCAAGAGACCCAGTACTTC
NA	NA	TRBV9	TRBJ2-3	CASSVLSTDTQYF	TGTGCCAGCAGCGTTCTCAGCACAGATACGCAGTATTTT